This T cell receptor (beta chain) was sequenced for a study of cytomegalovirus exposure and HLA in healthy donors. Findings of the study overall: By HLA locus, TCR association rates varied in a later analysis, with DRB1 showing the most and HLA-C the fewest. Per a later analysis, HLA-associated TCR beta chains showed more clonal expansion than other, equally common TCR beta chains. In a later analysis, common viral pathogens appeared linked to several of the most significant clusters.

The table lists this clone with a count of one. What it binds is unknown. This PCR relied on a set of 60 Vbeta primers and 13 Jbeta primers. Authors' methods: There were 70 million to 95 million unique TCR beta chains by a later count, and approximately 10 million of them were shared. Clones were sequenced by immunoSEQ multiplex PCR, and TCRdb holds only the in-frame ones, with some missing. V, J and clone size are those of that table, while D and trimming were read from the DNA. In the table there are hundreds of thousands of clones, about 89% of which are singletons. Germline V lookup: CDR1 SGHAT, CDR2 FQNNGV. V gave up 4 bases and J gave up 8 bases, with 14 bases separating them. The CDR3 sequence is 13 residues long.

The sequence came from a woman aged 18-29 years in good health and CMV-seronegative. Source material: PBMCs. V and J are TRBV11-2 and TRBJ1-1; D gene unclear. Here the CDR3 reads CASSSVTRGEAFF. The CDR3 nucleotides are TGTGCCAGCAGCTCCGTAACCCGCGGGGAAGCTTTCTTT. Together with reference TRBV11-2 and TRBJ1-1, the CDR3 gives the full variable domain: EAGVAQSPRYKIIEKRQSVAFWCNPISGHATLYWYQQILGQGPKLLIQFQNNGVVDDSQLPKDRFSAERLKGVDSTLKIQPAKLEDSAVYLCASSSVTRGEAFFGQGTRLTVV.